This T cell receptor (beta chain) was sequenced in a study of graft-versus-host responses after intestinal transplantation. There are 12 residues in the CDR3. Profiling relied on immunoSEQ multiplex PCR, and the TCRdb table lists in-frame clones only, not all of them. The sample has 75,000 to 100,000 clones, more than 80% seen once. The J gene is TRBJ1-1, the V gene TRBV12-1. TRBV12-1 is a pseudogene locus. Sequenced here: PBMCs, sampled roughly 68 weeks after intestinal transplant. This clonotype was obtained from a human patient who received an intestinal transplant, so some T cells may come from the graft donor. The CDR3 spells CASSPWDRWAFF. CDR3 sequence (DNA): TGTGCCAGCAGCCCCTGGGACCGGTGGGCTTTCTTT.